This passage covers 21 T cell receptor beta chains from one sample sequenced in a study of T cells in Graves' hyperthyroidism and ophthalmopathy (dated by TCRdb to about 2019). The method was multiplex PCR. TCRdb names Illumina HiSeq 2000 as the instrument used. Amplification of TCR beta CDR3 regions was carried out from RNA transcripts. A first-round RT-PCR of the TCR CDR3 used the HTBI primer set with the Qiagen OneStep RT-PCR kit. The raw public reads went through TCRdb reprocessing: fastp at Q25, MiXCR clone calling, in-frame beta chains kept. Entries are consolidated by CDR3 protein sequence, retaining the most common genes and DNA. The sample table records 550,000 to 600,000 distinct CDR3 sequences; 16% of these occur just once. The ten largest clones add up to 18% of the sample. The sequencing input was blood. The receptor source for this set is a woman between 18 and 30 years old with Graves' hyperthyroidism.

Details on this clonotype: A clone one base away is much larger, so this may be a read error. The CDR3 loop is CASGGRREGNEQFF. The CDR3 coding sequence is TGTGCCAGCGGGGGGCGGCGAGAGGGCAATGAGCAGTTCTTC. V is TRBV2 and J is TRBJ2-1; D might be TRBD1 or TRBD2, each matching 6 bases. The CDR3 extends over 14 amino acids. Germline-derived CDR1 and CDR2 are SNHLY and FYNNEI. V gave up 8 bases and J gave up 6 bases, with 17 bases separating them.

Many counts were recorded for this clonotype. The CDR3 DNA follows: TGTGCCAGCAGGAACATGAACACTGAAGCTTTCTTT. Amino acid sequence: CASRNMNTEAFF. V is TRBV28 and J is TRBJ1-1; no clear D gene. The V gene's germline CDR1 is MDHEN and CDR2 SYDVKM. This CDR3 is 12 amino acids long. V dropped 6 bases and J dropped 0 bases, with 5 bases sitting between them.

This clonotype appeared many times. The chain employs TRBV6-1 and TRBJ1-6, with TRBD1 identical over 10 bases. This CDR3 region has 17 residues. Germline V gene data show CDR1 as MNHNS and CDR2 as SASEGT. J was trimmed by 7 bases and V by 6 bases; bases with no gene match: 12. CDR3 residues: CASRSLSTGGMNSPLHF. The CDR3 DNA sequence: TGTGCCAGCAGGTCACTATCGACAGGGGGCATGAATTCACCCCTCCACTTT.

This clonotype was found many times. The chain joins TRBV5-1 to TRBJ1-1; TRBD1 matches 10 bases. The length of the CDR3 is 13 residues. CDR1 is SGHRS, CDR2 YFSETQ, per germline. V was clipped by 4 bases and J by 6 bases; unmatched bases: 3. The chain's CDR3 is CASSVGQGAEAFF. The CDR3 DNA reads as TGCGCCAGCAGCGTCGGACAGGGGGCTGAAGCTTTCTTT.

This clonotype was picked up many times. The chain is built from TRBV29-1 and TRBJ2-7, with D perhaps TRBD2 (6 bases). CDR3 size: 13 residues. Germline-derived CDR1 and CDR2 are SQVTM and ANQGSEA. V was cut by 3 bases and J by 5 bases, with 14 bases left in between. CDR3 protein: CSVDPAGTDEQYF. DNA for the CDR3: TGCAGCGTTGACCCTGCGGGAACCGACGAGCAGTACTTC.

For this clonotype: At one boundary the junction diverges from the germline segment, which might be a read error. V usage is TRBV30 and J usage is TRBJ2-7; TRBD1 agrees at 8 bases. Germline V gene lookup returns CDR1 GTSNPN and CDR2 SVGIG (reference sequence). This CDR3 comprises 15 residues. CDR3 region: CAWSVIGQGGYEPYF. DNA of the CDR3: TGTGCCTGGAGTGTAATTGGACAGGGTGGGTACGAGCCGTACTTC.

This clonotype was recorded at least ten times. This rearrangement joins TRBV10-1 to TRBJ2-5, with D possibly matching TRBD2 (6 bases). V was clipped by 2 bases and J by 1 base, with 11 bases between them. Germline-derived CDR1 and CDR2 are WNHNN and SYGVQD (reference sequence). This CDR3 has 15 residues. CDR3 amino acids: CASSETSSAQETQYF. CDR3 nucleotides: TGCGCCAGCAGTGAGACTAGCAGCGCCCAAGAGACCCAGTACTTC.

The chain carries TRBV19 and TRBJ1-2, with TRBD1 identical over 7 bases. CDR1 and CDR2 from the germline V gene are LNHDA and SQIVND (reference sequence). There are 16 residues in the CDR3. V shed 4 bases, J shed 1 base, and the junction held 9 bases outside the gene matches. This CDR3 reads CASSSRRQGINYGYTF. CDR3 nucleotide sequence: TGTGCCAGTAGTAGCAGACGACAGGGTATTAACTATGGCTACACCTTC. Complete variable domain (other parts from reference TRBV19 and TRBJ1-2): DGGITQSPKYLFRKEGQNVTLSCEQNLNHDAMYWYRQDPGQGLRLIYYSQIVNDFQKGDIAEGYSVSREKKESFPLTVTSAQKNPTAFYLCASSSRRQGINYGYTFGSGTRLTVV.

This clonotype appeared a few times. The chain couples TRBV28 to TRBJ1-5; D unresolved. CDR1 and CDR2 from the germline V gene are MDHEN and SYDVKM. This CDR3 has 15 amino acids. V was trimmed by 3 bases and J by 4 bases, leaving 13 bases between them. In DNA form, the CDR3 reads TGTGCCAGCAGTTTCAGAGGGTATGGGAATCAGCCCCAGCATTTT. Amino acids: CASSFRGYGNQPQHF.

V is TRBV5-6 and J is TRBJ1-2; D uncertain. The V end was cut by 4 bases, the J end by 6 bases, with 19 bases between. Germline V gene data show CDR1 as SGHDT and CDR2 as YYEEEE. The CDR3 covers 15 residues. CDR3 bases: TGTGCCAGCAGCCGCAGACTCCTGGGTCGCGATGGCTACACCTTC. Amino acid sequence: CASSRRLLGRDGYTF.

This clonotype was found many times. This rearrangement joins TRBV20-1 to TRBJ2-7; 10 nucleotides line up with TRBD2. The V gene's germline CDR1 is DFQATT and CDR2 SNEGSKA (reference sequence). This CDR3 is 15 amino acids long. Losses at the gene ends were 0 bases for V and 1 base for J; bases not matched to a gene: 3. CDR3 residues: CSARDLAGGSYEQYF. The CDR3 nucleotides are TGCAGTGCTAGAGATTTAGCGGGAGGTTCCTACGAGCAGTACTTC.

The genes are TRBV20-1 and TRBJ1-3; D gene unclear. The CDR3 covers 15 residues. Trimming shortened V by 6 bases and J by 1 base, and 16 bases separated the two germline ends. Germline V gene lookup returns CDR1 DFQATT and CDR2 SNEGSKA (reference sequence). In nucleotides, the CDR3 is TGCAGTGCCTCGGACGGGGAAGGATCTGGAAACACCATATATTTT. This translates into CSASDGEGSGNTIYF.

This clonotype was detected ten times or more. V usage is TRBV4-3 and J usage is TRBJ2-1, with a tentative D call TRBD2 (6 bases). V was shortened by 0 bases and J by 4 bases, with 10 bases between the two germline ends. Germline V gives CDR1 LGHNA, CDR2 YSLEER. CDR3 length equals 15 residues. This CDR3 is CASSQDGGEYNEQFF. DNA of the CDR3: TGCGCCAGCAGCCAAGATGGCGGGGAGTACAATGAGCAGTTCTTC.

This clonotype was seen at least ten times. The chain links TRBV10-1 to TRBJ2-7; 14 bases fit TRBD2. Germline lookup yields CDR1 WNHNN and CDR2 SYGVQD (reference sequence). The CDR3 extends over 17 amino acids. V trimming: 0 bases; J trimming: 3 bases; junction bases outside the gene matches: 4. The CDR3 nucleotides are TGCGCCAGCAGTGAGTCCGGACTAGCGGGGGGCTACTACGAGCAGTACTTC. This encodes CASSESGLAGGYYEQYF.

V gene TRBV12-3 or TRBV12-4 combines with J gene TRBJ2-1; the D is unclear. CDR3 size: 11 residues. The ends were cut back, 5 bases at V and 10 bases at J, with 9 bases in the middle. CDR3 region: CASSEAWEQFF. The CDR3, as DNA: TGTGCCAGCAGTGAGGCTTGGGAGCAGTTCTTC.

This clonotype was detected many times. The V call is TRBV3-1, the J call TRBJ2-1; 7 bases agree with TRBD2. The V and J ends lost 2 bases and 12 bases, in that order; junction bases with no gene match: 7. Germline CDR1 LGHDT, CDR2 YNNKEL (reference sequence). There are 13 residues in the CDR3. CDR3: CASSQLGGYLQFF. As DNA, the CDR3 is TGTGCCAGCAGCCAATTGGGGGGGTATCTGCAGTTCTTC.

The sample holds many counts of this clonotype. The chain is built from TRBV7-2 and TRBJ2-5; 14 bases match TRBD2. The CDR3 totals 17 residues. Germline CDR1 SGHTA, CDR2 FQGNSA. V trimming: 3 bases; J trimming: 5 bases; junction bases outside the gene matches: 8. The CDR3 spells CASSLAWGLAGAETQYF. The CDR3 DNA follows: TGTGCCAGCAGCTTGGCCTGGGGACTAGCGGGAGCGGAGACCCAGTACTTC.

This rearrangement joins TRBV9 to TRBJ2-1; D uncertain. Per germline, CDR1 SGDLS and CDR2 YYNGEE. This CDR3 is 14 amino acids long. Trimming took 0 bases from V and 8 from J, leaving 12 bases between them. The CDR3 sequence: CASSVDPLAHEQFF. In nucleotides, the CDR3 is TGTGCCAGCAGCGTAGACCCTCTGGCACATGAGCAGTTCTTC.

The table lists this clonotype with a count of one. Here the CDR3 reads CASSLEPGQGGNTIYF. In nucleotides, the CDR3 is TGTGCCAGCAGTCTAGAACCGGGACAGGGAGGAAACACCATATATTTT. The chain carries TRBV7-2 and TRBJ1-3, with TRBD1 identical over 9 bases. The CDR3 has 16 residues. V dropped 6 bases and J dropped 4; count of bases not matched to a gene: 10. The germline V gene encodes CDR1 SGHTA and CDR2 FQGNSA.

In its sample, this clonotype was seen a few times. The rearrangement joins TRBV15 to TRBJ1-4, with 8 bases fitting TRBD1. CDR3 length equals 17 residues. CDR1 LNHNV and CDR2 YYDKDF come from the germline V gene (reference sequence). With 1 base clipped from V and 8 bases from J, the junction kept 12 bases outside the gene matches. CDR3 in amino acids: CATSRAPDRVLLEKLFF. The DNA for the CDR3 is TGTGCCACCAGCAGAGCCCCGGACAGGGTTCTTTTGGAAAAACTGTTTTTT.

This clonotype came up many times. The genes are TRBV28 and TRBJ2-1; TRBD2 aligns across 11 bases. Germline CDR1 is MDHEN and CDR2 is SYDVKM. V dropped 3 bases and J dropped 7; count of bases not matched to a gene: 5. This CDR3 comprises 15 residues. DNA for the CDR3: TGTGCCAGCAGTTTTACTAGCGGGAGCTCGAATGAGCAGTTCTTC. Its protein product is CASSFTSGSSNEQFF.